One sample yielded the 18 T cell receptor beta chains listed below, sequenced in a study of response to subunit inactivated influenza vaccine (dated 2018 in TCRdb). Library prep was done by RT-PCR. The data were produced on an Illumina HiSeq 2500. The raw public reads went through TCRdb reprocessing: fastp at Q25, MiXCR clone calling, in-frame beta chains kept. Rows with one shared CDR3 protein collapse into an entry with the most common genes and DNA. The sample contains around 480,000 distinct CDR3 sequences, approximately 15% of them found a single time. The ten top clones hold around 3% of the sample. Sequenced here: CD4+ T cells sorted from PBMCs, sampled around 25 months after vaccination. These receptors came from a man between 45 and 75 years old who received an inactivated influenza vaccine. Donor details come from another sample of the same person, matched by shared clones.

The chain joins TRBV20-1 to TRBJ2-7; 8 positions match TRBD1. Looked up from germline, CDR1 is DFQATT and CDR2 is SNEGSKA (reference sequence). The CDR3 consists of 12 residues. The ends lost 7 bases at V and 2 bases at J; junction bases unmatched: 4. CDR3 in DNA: TGCAGTGGGGGGACAGGTCCCTACGAGCAGTACTTC. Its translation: CSGGTGPYEQYF.

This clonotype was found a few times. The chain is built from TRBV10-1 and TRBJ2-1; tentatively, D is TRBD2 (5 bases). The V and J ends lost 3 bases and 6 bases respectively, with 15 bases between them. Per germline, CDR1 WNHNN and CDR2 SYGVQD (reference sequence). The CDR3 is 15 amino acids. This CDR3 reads CASSDKEGQRNEQFF. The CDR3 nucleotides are TGCGCCAGCAGTGACAAAGAGGGCCAACGCAATGAGCAGTTCTTC.

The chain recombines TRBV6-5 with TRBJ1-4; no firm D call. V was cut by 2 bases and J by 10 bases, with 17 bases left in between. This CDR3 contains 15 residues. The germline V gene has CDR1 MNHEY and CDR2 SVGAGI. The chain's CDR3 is CASSYESGVVGKLFF. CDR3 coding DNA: TGTGCCAGCAGTTACGAATCAGGAGTCGTGGGAAAACTGTTTTTT.

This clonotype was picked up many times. CDR3 coding DNA: TGCGCCAGCAGCTTAGGTTGGAACACTGAAGCTTTCTTT. Translation gives CASSLGWNTEAFF. The chain carries TRBV5-1 and TRBJ1-1; D ambiguous. The CDR3 has 13 amino acids. The germline V and J ends were trimmed by 2 bases and 1 base, with 6 bases remaining between them. Germline loops: CDR1 SGHRS, CDR2 YFSETQ.

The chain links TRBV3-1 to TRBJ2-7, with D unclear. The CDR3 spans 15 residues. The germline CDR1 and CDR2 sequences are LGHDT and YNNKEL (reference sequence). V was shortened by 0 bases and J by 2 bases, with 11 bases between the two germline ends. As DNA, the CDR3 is TGTGCCAGCAGCCAAGATCTTGCCGAAACCTACGAGCAGTACTTC. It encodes CASSQDLAETYEQYF.

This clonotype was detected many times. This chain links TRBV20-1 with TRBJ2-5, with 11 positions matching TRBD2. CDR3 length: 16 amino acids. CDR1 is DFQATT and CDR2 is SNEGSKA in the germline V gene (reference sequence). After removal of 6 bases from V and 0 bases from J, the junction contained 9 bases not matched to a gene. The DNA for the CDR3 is TGCAGTGCCAGCCCCCTAGCGGGGGGAAACCAAGAGACCCAGTACTTC. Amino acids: CSASPLAGGNQETQYF.

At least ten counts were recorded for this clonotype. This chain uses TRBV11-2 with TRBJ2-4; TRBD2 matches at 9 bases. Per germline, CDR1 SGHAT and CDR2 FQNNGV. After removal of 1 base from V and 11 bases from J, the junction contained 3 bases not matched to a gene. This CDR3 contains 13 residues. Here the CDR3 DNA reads TGTGCCAGCAGCTTAGGAATAGCGGGGGTTCAGTACTTC. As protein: CASSLGIAGVQYF.

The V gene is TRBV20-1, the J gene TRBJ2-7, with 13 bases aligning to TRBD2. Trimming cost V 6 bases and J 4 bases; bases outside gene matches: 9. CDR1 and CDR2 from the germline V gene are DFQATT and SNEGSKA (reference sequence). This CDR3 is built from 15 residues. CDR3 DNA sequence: TGCAGTGCAGGACAGCCGGGACTAGCGGGGTACGAGCAGTACTTC. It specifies CSAGQPGLAGYEQYF.

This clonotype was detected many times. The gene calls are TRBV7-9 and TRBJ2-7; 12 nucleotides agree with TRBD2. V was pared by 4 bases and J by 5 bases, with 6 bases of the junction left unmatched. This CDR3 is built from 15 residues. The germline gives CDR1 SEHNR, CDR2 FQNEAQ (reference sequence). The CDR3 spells CASSSGLAGWNEQYF. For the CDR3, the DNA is TGTGCCAGCAGCTCCGGACTAGCGGGGTGGAACGAGCAGTACTTC. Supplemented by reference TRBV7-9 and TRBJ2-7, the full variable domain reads DTGVSQNPRHKITKRGQNVTFRCDPISEHNRLYWYRQTLGQGPEFLTYFQNEAQLEKSRLLSDRFSAERPKGSFSTLEIQRTEQGDSAMYLCASSSGLAGWNEQYFGPGTRLTVT.

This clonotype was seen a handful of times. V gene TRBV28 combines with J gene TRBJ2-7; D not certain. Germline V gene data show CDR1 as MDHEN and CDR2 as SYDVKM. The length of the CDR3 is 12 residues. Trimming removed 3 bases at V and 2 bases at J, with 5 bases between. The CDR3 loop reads CASSLHTYEQYF. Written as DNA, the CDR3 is TGTGCCAGCAGTTTGCACACCTACGAGCAGTACTTC.

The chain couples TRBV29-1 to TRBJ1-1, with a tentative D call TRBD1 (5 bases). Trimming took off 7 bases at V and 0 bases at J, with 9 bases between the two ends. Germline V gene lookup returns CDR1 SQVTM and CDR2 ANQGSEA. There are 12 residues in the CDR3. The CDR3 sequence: CSGGRLNTEAFF. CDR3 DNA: TGCAGCGGGGGGAGATTGAACACTGAAGCTTTCTTT.

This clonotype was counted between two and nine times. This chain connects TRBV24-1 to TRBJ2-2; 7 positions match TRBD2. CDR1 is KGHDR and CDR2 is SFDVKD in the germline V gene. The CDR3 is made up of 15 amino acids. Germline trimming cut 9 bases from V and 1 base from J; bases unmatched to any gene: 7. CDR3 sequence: CATRGGAENTGELFF. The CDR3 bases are TGTGCCACCCGGGGAGGGGCCGAGAACACCGGGGAGCTGTTTTTT.

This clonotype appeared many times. CDR3: CASRPTRGRYNEQFF. CDR3 nucleotide sequence: TGTGCCAGCAGGCCTACCAGGGGCCGCTACAATGAGCAGTTCTTC. This sequence joins TRBV6-2 or TRBV6-3 and TRBJ2-1, with D tentatively TRBD1 (6 bases). Trimming removed 6 bases at V and 3 bases at J, with 15 bases between. The CDR3 spans 15 residues. CDR1 is MNHEY, CDR2 SVGEGT, per germline.

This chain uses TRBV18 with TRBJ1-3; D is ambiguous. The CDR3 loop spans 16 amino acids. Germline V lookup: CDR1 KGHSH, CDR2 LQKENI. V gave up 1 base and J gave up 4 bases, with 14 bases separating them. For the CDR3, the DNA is TGTGCCAGCTCACCACTCGCTCAGGCACGCGGAAACACCATATATTTT. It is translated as CASSPLAQARGNTIYF.

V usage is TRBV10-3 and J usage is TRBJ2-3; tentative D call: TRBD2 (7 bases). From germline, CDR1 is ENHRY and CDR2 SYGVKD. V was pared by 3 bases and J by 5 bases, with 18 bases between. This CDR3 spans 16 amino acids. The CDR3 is CAISEIRGGAGDTQYF. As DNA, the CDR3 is TGTGCCATCAGTGAAATTCGAGGGGGGGCAGGAGATACGCAGTATTTT.

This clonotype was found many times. The CDR3 region has the DNA TGTGCCAGCAGCTTCGGGGCAGGGGGCGTCTATGGCTACACCTTC. Translated: CASSFGAGGVYGYTF. The chain is built from TRBV12-3 or TRBV12-4 and TRBJ1-2, with 8 bases fitting TRBD1. The CDR3 consists of 15 residues. Trimming removed 6 bases from V and 4 bases from J; junction bases left unmatched: 10.

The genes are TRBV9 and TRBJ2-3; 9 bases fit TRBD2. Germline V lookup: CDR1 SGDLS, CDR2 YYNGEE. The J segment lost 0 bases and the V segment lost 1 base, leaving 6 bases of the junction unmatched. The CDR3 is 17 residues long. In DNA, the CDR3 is TGTGCCAGCAGCGTAAGAGGCGGGGGGGCTAGCACAGATACGCAGTATTTT. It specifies CASSVRGGGASTDTQYF.

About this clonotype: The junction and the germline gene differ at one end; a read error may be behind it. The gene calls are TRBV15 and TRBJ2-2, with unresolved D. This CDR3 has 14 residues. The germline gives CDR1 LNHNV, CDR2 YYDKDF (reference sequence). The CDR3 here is CAASRLVGWGELFF. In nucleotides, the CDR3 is TGTGCCGCCAGCAGGCTGGTCGGATGGGGGGAGCTGTTTTTT.